The 26 T cell receptor beta chains below were found in one sample sequenced in a study of cytomegalovirus exposure and HLA in healthy donors. Researchers ran the PCR with 60 Vbeta and 13 Jbeta primers. Sequenced by immunoSEQ multiplex PCR; TCRdb stores in-frame clones only, minus some. In the table there are over 150,000 clones, 75% of which are singletons. Sequencing input: PBMCs. These receptors were collected from a man aged 18 to 29 in good health and CMV-seronegative.

The chain joins TRBV4-3 to TRBJ1-4, with D possibly being TRBD1 (5 bases). The V end lost 0 bases, the J end lost 8 bases, and 10 bases lay between the germline ends. Looked up from germline, CDR1 is LGHNA and CDR2 is YSLEER. The CDR3 consists of 14 residues. In DNA form, the CDR3 reads TGCGCCAGCAGCCAAGATAGGGGATCCGAAAAACTGTTTTTT. The encoded protein is CASSQDRGSEKLFF.

This chain connects TRBV27 to TRBJ1-1, with 11 bases aligning to TRBD1. Germline lookup yields CDR1 MNHEY and CDR2 SMNVEV (reference sequence). The length of the CDR3 is 16 residues. The trim removed 4 bases at V and 4 bases at J, leaving 8 bases unmatched. Here the CDR3 DNA reads TGTGCCAGCAGTTCATGGACAGGGGGCGAGACCACTGAAGCTTTCTTT. It specifies CASSSWTGGETTEAFF.

A few counts support this clone. V and J are TRBV7-2 and TRBJ2-7; a possible D gene is TRBD2 (5 bases). The germline V gene encodes CDR1 SGHTA and CDR2 FQGNSA. Trimming pared 4 bases from V and 4 bases from J, leaving 11 bases between. This CDR3 is built from 13 residues. The chain's CDR3 is CASSSQLEYEQYF. In DNA form, the CDR3 reads TGTGCCAGCAGCTCCCAACTAGAGTACGAGCAGTACTTC.

Concerning this clone itself: At one boundary the junction diverges from the germline segment, which might be a read error. V is TRBV6-4 and J is TRBJ1-4; D might be TRBD1 (5 bases). The CDR3 is 15 residues long. CDR1 and CDR2 from the germline V gene are MRHNA and SNTAGT. Here the CDR3 DNA reads TGTGCCAGCACTAGACCTCCAGGGAACTTTATAATCTCGAGTTTT. Translated: CASTRPPGNFIISSF.

Only a few counts were recorded for this clone. The gene calls are TRBV6-5 and TRBJ1-1, with TRBD1 as a possible D gene (6 bases). The CDR3 extends over 15 amino acids. CDR1 is MNHEY and CDR2 is SVGAGI in the germline V gene. V was pared by 4 bases and J by 5 bases, with 17 bases between. CDR3 in DNA: TGTGCCAGCAGTTCCCCAGGCAGGGGAAGAACTGAAGCTTTCTTT. It specifies CASSSPGRGRTEAFF.

This rearrangement joins TRBV5-4 to TRBJ2-1; D may be TRBD2 (6 bases). Germline CDR1 is SGHNT and CDR2 is YYREEE (reference sequence). The V end lost 3 bases, the J end lost 12 bases, and 16 bases lay between the germline ends. The CDR3 runs 13 residues. The CDR3 DNA reads as TGTGCCAGCAGCTCCGGGACTGAAATAGGGCAGTTCTTC. This sequence encodes CASSSGTEIGQFF.

V usage is TRBV7-9 and J usage is TRBJ2-5, with 10 nucleotides matching TRBD1. J lost 5 bases, V lost 5 bases, and 5 bases had no gene match. This CDR3 has 14 residues. The V gene's germline CDR1 is SEHNR and CDR2 FQNEAQ (reference sequence). The CDR3 DNA sequence: TGTGCCAGCAGCCTGACAGGGGGCCAGGAGACCCAGTACTTC. It specifies CASSLTGGQETQYF.

Comments on this clone: Sequence at one end of the junction differs from germline and may be a read error. J is TRBJ1-2 and V is TRBV7-9; D remains ambiguous. There are 14 residues in the CDR3. Germline values: CDR1 SEHNR, CDR2 FQNEAQ (reference sequence). The CDR3 DNA is TGTTCCAGCAGCTTACCTTACGGAGGCTATGGCTACACCTTC. The encoded protein is CSSSLPYGGYGYTF.

This chain uses TRBV19 with TRBJ1-5, with 12 bases fitting TRBD1. The germline gives CDR1 LNHDA, CDR2 SQIVND (reference sequence). J gave up 2 bases and V 7 bases, and 3 bases lay outside the gene matches. CDR3 size: 15 residues. The CDR3 nucleotides are TGTGCCAGTATGGGACAGGGGGCAGGCAATCAGCCCCAGCATTTT. Encoded protein: CASMGQGAGNQPQHF.

The chain employs TRBV14 and TRBJ2-6; D is undetermined. Germline V lookup: CDR1 SGHDN, CDR2 FVKESK. Trimming cost V 4 bases and J 0 bases, with 4 bases left between them. This CDR3 has 14 residues. The CDR3 is CASSPSSGANVLTF. Here the CDR3 DNA reads TGTGCCAGCAGCCCCAGCTCTGGGGCCAACGTCCTGACTTTC.

This chain uses TRBV30 with TRBJ2-2; 8 positions agree with TRBD2. The length of the CDR3 is 15 residues. J lost 6 bases, V lost 3 bases, and 9 bases had no gene match. Germline CDR1 and CDR2: GTSNPN and SVGIG (reference sequence). CDR3 amino acids: CAWRRASGPPGELFF. CDR3 bases: TGTGCCTGGAGGCGGGCTAGCGGGCCCCCCGGGGAGCTGTTTTTT.

This clone was counted a single time. V usage is TRBV4-1 and J usage is TRBJ2-7; a possible D gene is TRBD2 (5 bases). V was trimmed by 4 bases and J by 7 bases, leaving 14 bases between them. This CDR3 has 13 residues. Germline V lookup: CDR1 MGHRA, CDR2 YSYEKL. DNA of the CDR3: TGCGCCAGCAGCCTGTACTCCCGAGGGGAGCAGTACTTC. It specifies CASSLYSRGEQYF.

The chain joins TRBV19 to TRBJ1-2, with D possibly matching TRBD1 (6 bases). The CDR3 has 17 amino acids. V shed 2 bases and J shed 5 bases, with 21 bases lying between them. Germline CDR1 LNHDA, CDR2 SQIVND (reference sequence). The CDR3 nucleotides read TGTGCCAGTAGTATAAAGGCAGGGGCCGGCAGGAATTATGGCTACACCTTC. It translates to CASSIKAGAGRNYGYTF.

The gene calls are TRBV5-1 and TRBJ2-6; 10 nucleotides match TRBD1. The CDR3 runs to 20 residues. Germline trimming cut 4 bases from V and 0 bases from J; bases unmatched to any gene: 13. Germline CDR1 reads SGHRS; CDR2 reads YFSETQ. The CDR3 reads CASSPRDRGPGYSGANVLTF. CDR3 sequence (DNA): TGCGCCAGCAGCCCCCGGGACAGGGGCCCGGGGTACTCTGGGGCCAACGTCCTGACTTTC.

The J gene is TRBJ1-1, the V gene TRBV4-1; no definite D call. This CDR3 comprises 13 residues. Germline loops: CDR1 MGHRA, CDR2 YSYEKL. V was clipped by 3 bases and J by 5 bases, with 10 bases between them. CDR3 region: CASSHPWQTEAFF. CDR3 in DNA: TGCGCCAGCAGCCATCCCTGGCAGACTGAAGCTTTCTTT.

The chain combines TRBV9 with TRBJ2-3, with 9 positions matching TRBD2. This CDR3 has 17 amino acids. Germline CDR1 reads SGDLS; CDR2 reads YYNGEE. Trimming at V came to 4 bases and at J to 4 bases, leaving 13 bases not matched to a gene. As DNA, the CDR3 is TGTGCCAGCAGCTCGCGAGGACGACTAGCGGACTCAGATACGCAGTATTTT. Translated, it gives CASSSRGRLADSDTQYF.

In the case of this clone: One end of the junction does not line up with germline, which may come from a read error. The chain recombines TRBV7-9 with TRBJ1-1; TRBD1 is a possible D gene (5 bases). Germline V lookup: CDR1 SEHNR, CDR2 FQNEAQ (reference sequence). The length of the CDR3 is 12 residues. CDR3: CSSSPWDFEAFF. CDR3 nucleotides: TGTTCCAGCAGCCCTTGGGACTTTGAAGCTTTCTTT. The variable domain in full, with the rest retrieved from reference TRBV7-9 and TRBJ1-1, is DTGVSQNPRHKITKRGQNVTFRCDPISEHNRLYWYRQTLGQGPEFLTYFQNEAQLEKSRLLSDRFSAERPKGSFSTLEIQRTEQGDSAMYLCSSSPWDFEAFFGQGTRLTVV.

This clone was counted a few times. CDR3 sequence (DNA): TGTGCCAGCAGTCCGGGACTAGCGGGAACCTACGAGCAGTACTTC. Protein product: CASSPGLAGTYEQYF. The chain joins TRBV28 to TRBJ2-7; 13 bases align to TRBD2. The CDR3 has 15 residues. Losses at the gene ends were 5 bases for V and 2 bases for J; bases not matched to a gene: 3. Germline V lookup: CDR1 MDHEN, CDR2 SYDVKM.

This rearrangement joins TRBV7-2 to TRBJ2-3; 16 nucleotides agree with TRBD2. Germline CDR1 SGHTA, CDR2 FQGNSA. This CDR3 has 18 amino acids. With V trimmed by 5 bases and J by 2 bases, 7 bases remained unmatched. CDR3 residues: CASSPGTSGRAFTDTQYF. CDR3 coding DNA: TGTGCCAGCAGCCCCGGGACTAGCGGGAGGGCCTTCACAGATACGCAGTATTTT.

The genes are TRBV10-3 and TRBJ2-7; possible D gene TRBD1, 6 bases. The CDR3 is 16 residues long. Germline loops: CDR1 ENHRY, CDR2 SYGVKD. The V end lost 2 bases, the J end lost 2 bases, and 16 bases lay between the germline ends. CDR3 DNA sequence: TGTGCCATCAGTGAGGAGGGGACACCAATACCCTACGAGCAGTACTTC. It yields the protein CAISEEGTPIPYEQYF.

The J gene is TRBJ2-1, the V gene TRBV5-1, with TRBD1 identical over 11 bases. The CDR3 is 15 residues long. Losses at the gene ends were 2 bases for V and 8 bases for J; bases not matched to a gene: 6. Germline lookup yields CDR1 SGHRS and CDR2 YFSETQ. CDR3 DNA: TGCGCCAGCAGCTTACGGACAGGGGGCCTCGATGAGCAGTTCTTC. Its translation is CASSLRTGGLDEQFF.

This clone was picked up a small number of times. The J gene is TRBJ2-5, the V gene TRBV7-2, with D perhaps TRBD2 (6 bases). The CDR3 has 18 residues. Trimming removed 5 bases from V and 5 bases from J, with 27 bases in between. From germline, CDR1 is SGHTA and CDR2 FQGNSA. This chain's CDR3 is CASSLKRATPELGETQYF. DNA for the CDR3: TGTGCCAGCAGCCTTAAGCGGGCAACTCCGGAGCTGGGGGAGACCCAGTACTTC.

This clone was recorded a few times. This chain joins TRBV9 and TRBJ2-3; 8 bases line up with TRBD2. This CDR3 is 15 amino acids long. Germline CDR1 and CDR2: SGDLS and YYNGEE. Trimming took 7 bases from V and 4 from J; bases not matched to a gene: 11. The CDR3 nucleotides are TGTGCCAGCTCGGGAGGAAGCGGGAGCGCAGATACGCAGTATTTT. Its protein product is CASSGGSGSADTQYF.

The J gene is TRBJ1-4, the V gene TRBV7-2; no clear D gene. Germline CDR1 is SGHTA and CDR2 is FQGNSA. Trimming removed 5 bases at V and 5 bases at J, with 18 bases between. The CDR3 sequence is 16 residues long. The CDR3 spells CASSRFPRGSNEKLFF. The CDR3 DNA is TGTGCCAGCAGCCGTTTCCCACGCGGGTCCAATGAAAAACTGTTTTTT.

This sequence joins TRBV7-9 and TRBJ2-3; 7 nucleotides align to TRBD2. Germline trimming cut 5 bases from V and 2 bases from J; bases unmatched to any gene: 7. The CDR3 has 15 residues. Per germline, CDR1 SEHNR and CDR2 FQNEAQ (reference sequence). The CDR3 sequence: CASSPLADFTDTQYF. The CDR3 bases are TGTGCCAGCAGCCCTCTAGCGGATTTCACAGATACGCAGTATTTT.

CDR3 DNA: TGTGCCAGCAGCGAACTAGGGACAGCTAACACTGAAGCTTTCTTT. Protein: CASSELGTANTEAFF. The gene calls are TRBV27 and TRBJ1-1, with 7 bases that match TRBD1. The CDR3 has 15 amino acids. Germline-derived CDR1 and CDR2 are MNHEY and SMNVEV (reference sequence). The trim removed 6 bases at V and 2 bases at J, leaving 9 bases unmatched.